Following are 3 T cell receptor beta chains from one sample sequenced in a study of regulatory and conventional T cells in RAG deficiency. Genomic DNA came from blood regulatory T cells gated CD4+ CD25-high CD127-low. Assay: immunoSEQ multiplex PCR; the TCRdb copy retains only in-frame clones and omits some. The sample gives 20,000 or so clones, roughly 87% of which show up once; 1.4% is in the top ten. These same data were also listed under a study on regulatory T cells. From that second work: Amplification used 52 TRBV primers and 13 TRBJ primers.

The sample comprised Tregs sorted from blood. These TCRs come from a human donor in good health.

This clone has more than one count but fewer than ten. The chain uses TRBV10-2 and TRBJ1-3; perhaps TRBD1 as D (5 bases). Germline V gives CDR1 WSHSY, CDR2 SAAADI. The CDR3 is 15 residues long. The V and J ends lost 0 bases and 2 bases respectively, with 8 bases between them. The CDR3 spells CASSESGGAGNTIYF. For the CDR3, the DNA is TGCGCCAGCAGTGAGTCTGGGGGGGCTGGAAACACCATATATTTT.

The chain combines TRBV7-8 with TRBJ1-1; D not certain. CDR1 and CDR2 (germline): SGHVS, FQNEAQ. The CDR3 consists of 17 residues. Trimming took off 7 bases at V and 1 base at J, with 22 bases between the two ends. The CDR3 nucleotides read TGTGCCAGCACCCTCCGTTGGGCGGCCCAACAGAACACTGAAGCTTTCTTT. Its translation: CASTLRWAAQQNTEAFF.

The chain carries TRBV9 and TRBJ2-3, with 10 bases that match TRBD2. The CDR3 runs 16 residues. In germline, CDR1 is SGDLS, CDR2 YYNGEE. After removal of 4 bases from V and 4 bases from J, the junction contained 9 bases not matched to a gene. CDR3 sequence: CASSPSGRAPPDTQYF. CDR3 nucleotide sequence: TGTGCCAGCAGCCCCAGCGGGAGGGCCCCCCCAGATACGCAGTATTTT.